This record covers a single TCR beta chain. What this receptor recognizes is not known. No much larger clone exists at a distance of one base, and base qualities are not known. Here V drops 5 bases and J drops 4 bases, and the junction holds 7 bases not matched to any gene. CDR1 and CDR2 are drawn from the germline V gene: SGHRS, YFSETQ. There are 14 amino acids in the CDR3, from cysteine to phenylalanine inclusive. Only the CDR3 DNA is retained, 42 bases long and in frame from the first base. These data belong to a study of T-cell reconstitution after alpha-beta-depleted transplantation in children (dated by TCRdb to about 2016). Broadly, across the study: The study quantitatively tracked T-cell immune reconstitution after TCRalphabeta/CD19-depleted allogeneic hematopoietic cell transplantation in children using TCR repertoire profiling.

Receptor amplification or capture employed PCR. These reads were obtained on an Illumina HiSeq 2500. Molecular barcoding was employed in the preparation of TCR libraries, with unique molecular identifiers being used to normalize TCRbeta repertoire quantification. TCRdb redid the processing of the public reads, applying fastp at Q25 and MiXCR, and retained in-frame beta chains. Every CDR3 protein is listed once, alongside the most common genes and DNA of its rows. The sample data list a few hundred thousand distinct CDR3 sequences, and under 13% of these were observed just once. Jointly, the top ten make up approximately 2.3% of the sample.

The starting material was PBMCs from the stem cell graft donor, obtained from the stem cell graft. The V gene is TRBV5-1 and the J gene is TRBJ2-3, and 7 junction bases match TRBD1. The receptor was derived from a human donor who donated a stem cell graft to a child with acute lymphoblastic leukemia. The CDR3 reads CASSPGQSPDTQYF. The DNA reads TGCGCCAGCAGTCCGGGACAGAGCCCAGATACGCAGTATTTT.